This T cell receptor (beta chain) was identified in a study of blood T cell repertoires in COVID-19. TCRdb's table, derived via immunoSEQ multiplex PCR, lists solely in-frame clones and lacks some. The table records tens of thousands of clones, approximately 80% of them present only once. The CDR3 consists of 13 residues. Germline V gene sequence: CDR1 LNHNV, CDR2 YYDKDF (reference sequence). Deletions cut 4 bases from V and 6 bases from J, with 13 bases between. The source is a man aged 50 to 60 with active COVID-19. Specimen: peripheral blood. The V call is TRBV15, the J call TRBJ2-7, with D perhaps matching TRBD2 (5 bases). The DNA for the CDR3 is TGTGCCACCAGCACCGGGATTACTGGCGAGCAGTACTTC. This encodes CATSTGITGEQYF.